This T cell receptor beta chain was identified during a study of T-cell memory formation after mild COVID-19. Study-level information: TCR clustering was largely donor specific. General study points: Clones which contracted sat mainly in CM and EM if CD4+, and in EMRA if CD8+. Proof of SARS-CoV-2 specificity was absent for the second-wave clones that crested on day 37.

Comment on this clonotype: Its antigen is unknown.

TCRdb used MiXCR to reprocess the 5' RACE reads, holding one entry per CDR3 protein. The table lists about 270,000 distinct CDR3 sequences, 15% to 19% of them singletons. This CDR3 contains 13 residues. Germline loops: CDR1 SEHNR, CDR2 FQNEAQ (reference sequence). Trimming cost V 3 bases and J 11 bases, with 14 bases left between them. This TCR was sampled from an adult woman who had mild COVID-19 (a few samples of this study predate the infection). Cell type and time point are not known. The chain carries TRBV7-9 and TRBJ1-5; TRBD1 is a possible D gene (6 bases). Sequencing was performed on PBMCs or a T cell subset sorted from them (not recorded which). The CDR3 reads CASSFAPQGSQHF. The DNA of the CDR3 is TGTGCCAGCAGCTTCGCACCTCAGGGGTCCCAGCATTTT.